The following is a T cell receptor (beta chain) sequence with its context. Antigen: not known. This sample stems from a study of T cell repertoires in cytomegalovirus infection. About the study: CMV infection and matching HLA type were both indicated by public TCR beta signatures. Study results and caveats: HLA-C-restricted CMV clonotypes gave the most frequent clonotype in two of eight donors.

TCRdb itself ran the reads through MiXCR, one entry per CDR3 protein. The table has approximately 730,000 distinct CDR3 sequences, 25% to 35% seen once. Germline lookup yields CDR1 MNHEY and CDR2 SMNVEV (reference sequence). CDR3 size: 13 residues. V gave up 5 bases and J gave up 5 bases, with 12 bases separating them. This TCR was recovered from a human donor in good health (CMV status not recorded). Some clones in this sample may be carry-over from other donors' samples. The sequenced sample was cultured CD8+ T cells from PBMCs, obtained from culture after CMV antigen stimulation. The gene calls are TRBV27 and TRBJ1-1; D is uncertain. The CDR3: CASSDGSYTEAFF. The CDR3 coding sequence is TGTGCCAGCAGTGACGGTTCGTATACTGAAGCTTTCTTT.